One sample yielded the 5 T cell receptor beta chains listed below, sequenced in a study of cytomegalovirus exposure and HLA in healthy donors. The PCR was carried out with 60 Vbeta primers and 13 Jbeta primers. Only in-frame clones appear in the TCRdb table, and some are missing; sequencing was by immunoSEQ multiplex PCR. The repertoire holds 100,000 to 150,000 clones, roughly 80% seen once, with about 1.8% in the top ten. The specimen was PBMCs. Source of these receptors: a man aged 18 to 29 in good health and CMV-seronegative.

J is TRBJ1-2 and V is TRBV7-6, with TRBD1 as a possible D gene (6 bases). Deletions cut 3 bases from V and 4 bases from J, with 15 bases between. CDR1 SGHVS and CDR2 FNYEAQ come from the germline V gene. This CDR3 region has 15 residues. DNA for the CDR3: TGTGCCAGCAGCTTCGGGGGGGCGTTGGGCTATGGCTACACCTTC. This gives the protein CASSFGGALGYGYTF.

The chain is built from TRBV11-2 and TRBJ1-4, with 7 bases that match TRBD1. V was pared by 5 bases and J by 8 bases, with 8 bases of the junction left unmatched. The germline V gene has CDR1 SGHAT and CDR2 FQNNGV. There are 14 residues in the CDR3. The CDR3: CASSPSGGREKLFF. The CDR3 DNA is TGTGCCAGCAGCCCGTCAGGGGGACGGGAAAAACTGTTTTTT.

Turning to this clone: An end of the junction differs from the germline gene, which may be a read error. The chain joins TRBV7-2 to TRBJ1-3; 8 bases are a match to TRBD1. This CDR3 is built from 18 residues. The germline gives CDR1 SGHTA, CDR2 FQGNSA. The CDR3 region has the DNA TGTGCCAGCAGCTCCTCGACAGGGGCTTTTATCTCTGGAAGCACCATATATTTT. Residues: CASSSSTGAFISGSTIYF.

This chain uses TRBV15 with TRBJ2-7; D is ambiguous. V was shortened by 1 base and J by 2 bases, with 3 bases between the two germline ends. Germline-derived CDR1 and CDR2 are LNHNV and YYDKDF (reference sequence). The CDR3 consists of 12 residues. The CDR3 region is CATSRATYEQYF. CDR3 nucleotides: TGTGCCACCAGCAGAGCAACCTACGAGCAGTACTTC. Looking up the rest from reference TRBV15 and TRBJ2-7 gives the full variable domain: DAMVIQNPRYQVTQFGKPVTLSCSQTLNHNVMYWYQQKSSQAPKLLFHYYDKDFNNEADTPDNFQSRRPNTSFCFLDIRSPGLGDTAMYLCATSRATYEQYFGPGTRLTVT.

This rearrangement joins TRBV2 to TRBJ1-2; 10 bases are shared with TRBD1. V dropped 3 bases and J dropped 6; count of bases not matched to a gene: 4. Per germline, CDR1 SNHLY and CDR2 FYNNEI. The CDR3 is 14 residues long. CDR3 sequence: CASSETGTGDGYTF. The CDR3 region has the DNA TGTGCCAGCAGTGAGACCGGGACAGGGGATGGCTACACCTTC.